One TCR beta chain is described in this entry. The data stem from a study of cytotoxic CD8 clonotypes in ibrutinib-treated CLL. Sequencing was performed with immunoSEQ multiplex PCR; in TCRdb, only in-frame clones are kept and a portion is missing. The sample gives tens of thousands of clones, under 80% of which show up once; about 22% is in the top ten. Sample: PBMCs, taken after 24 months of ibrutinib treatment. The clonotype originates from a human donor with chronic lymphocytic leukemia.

This chain's CDR3 is CASSLPQGPIYGYTF. The CDR3 DNA sequence: TGTGCCAGCAGCTTGCCTCAGGGACCAATCTATGGCTACACCTTC. V is TRBV5-6 and J is TRBJ1-2, with D maybe TRBD1 (5 bases). Germline V gene sequence: CDR1 SGHDT, CDR2 YYEEEE. This CDR3 is built from 15 residues. The ends were cut back, 1 base at V and 4 bases at J, with 14 bases in the middle.